This T cell receptor (beta chain) was documented in a study of Ad26.COV2.S vaccination and SARS-CoV-2 variants. Documented treatment: about 20 received Ad26.COV2.S at low or high dose, single or two shots; about 5 received placebo; per-sample allocation not given. Collection of the samples took place on day 63 after the first injection of vaccine or placebo. This table comes from immunoSEQ multiplex PCR, and its TCRdb copy is limited to in-frame clones, with some not included. In the table there are over 400,000 clones, around 92% of which are singletons. The CDR3 sequence is 14 residues long. V was cut by 1 base and J by 8 bases, with 12 bases left in between. Germline V gene lookup returns CDR1 LGHDT and CDR2 YNNKEL (reference sequence).

The sequences come from peripheral blood, collected in a trial of Ad26.COV2.S vaccine versus placebo. The J gene is TRBJ2-1, the V gene TRBV3-1 (or the pseudogene TRBV3-2); D remains unclear. The sequence came from a person between 18 and 65 years old who received the Ad26.COV2.S COVID-19 vaccine or a placebo. CDR3: CASSQAHSGDEQFF. The CDR3 coding sequence is TGTGCCAGCAGCCAAGCACATTCAGGCGATGAGCAGTTCTTC.